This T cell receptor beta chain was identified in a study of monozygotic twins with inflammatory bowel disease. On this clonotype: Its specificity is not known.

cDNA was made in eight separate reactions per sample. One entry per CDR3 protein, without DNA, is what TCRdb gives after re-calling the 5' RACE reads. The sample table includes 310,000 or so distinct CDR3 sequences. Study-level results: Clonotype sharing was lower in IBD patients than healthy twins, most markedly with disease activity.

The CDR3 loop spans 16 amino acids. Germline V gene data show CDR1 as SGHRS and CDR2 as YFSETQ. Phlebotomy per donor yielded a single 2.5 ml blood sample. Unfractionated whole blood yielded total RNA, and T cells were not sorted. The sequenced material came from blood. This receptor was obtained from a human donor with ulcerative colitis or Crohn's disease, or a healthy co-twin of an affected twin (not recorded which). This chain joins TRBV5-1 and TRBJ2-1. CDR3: CASSWSLESPYNEQFF.